This TCR beta chain was sequenced in a study of T-cell memory formation after mild COVID-19. Study results and limitations: Contracting clones from day 15 to 85 showed balanced CD4/CD8; later expanders favored CD4+. Contracting clones localized mainly to CM and EM when CD4+ and mainly to EMRA when CD8+. Some SARS-CoV-2-responding clones were already detected in memory before infection.

One entry per CDR3 protein results from TCRdb running MiXCR on the 5' RACE reads. Of approximately 150,000 distinct CDR3 sequences detected, about 14% appear once; the ten largest clones hold 11% to 15%. The V gene's germline CDR1 is SGHVS and CDR2 FNYEAQ. V was shortened by 4 bases and J by 2 bases, with 14 bases between the two germline ends. The CDR3 runs 15 residues. This clonotype has only a few counts. As yet, its antigen is unknown. The chain is built from TRBV7-6 and TRBJ2-5, with D possibly being TRBD2 (5 bases). The clonotype was recovered from an adult woman who had mild COVID-19 (a few samples of this study predate the infection). Cell type and time point are not known. The sample taken for sequencing was PBMCs or a T cell subset sorted from them (not recorded which). This CDR3 is CASSSPGSVQETQYF. The CDR3 nucleotides are TGTGCCAGCAGCTCACCGGGGTCTGTACAAGAGACCCAGTACTTC. Based on the CDR3 plus reference TRBV7-6 and TRBJ2-5, the full variable domain is GAGVSQSPRYKVTKRGQDVALRCDPISGHVSLYWYRQALGQGPEFLTYFNYEAQQDKSGLPNDRFSAERPEGSISTLTIQRTEQRDSAMYRCASSSPGSVQETQYFGPGTRLLVL.